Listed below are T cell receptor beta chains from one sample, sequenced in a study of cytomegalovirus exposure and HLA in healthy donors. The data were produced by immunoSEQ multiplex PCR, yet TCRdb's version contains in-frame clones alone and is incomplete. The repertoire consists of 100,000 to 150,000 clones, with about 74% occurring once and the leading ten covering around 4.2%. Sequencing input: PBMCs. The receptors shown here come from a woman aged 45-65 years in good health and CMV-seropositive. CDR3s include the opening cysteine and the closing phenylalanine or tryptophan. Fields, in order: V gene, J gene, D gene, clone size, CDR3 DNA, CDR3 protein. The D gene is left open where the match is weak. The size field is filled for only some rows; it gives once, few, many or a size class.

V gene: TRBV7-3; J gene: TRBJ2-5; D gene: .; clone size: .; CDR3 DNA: TGTGCCAGCTCCCCCAGAGGGTCTACGCAAGAGACCCAGTACTTC; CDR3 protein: CASSPRGSTQETQYF
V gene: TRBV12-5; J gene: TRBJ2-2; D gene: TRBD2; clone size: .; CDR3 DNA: TGTGCTAGTGGTTTGGCCAGATATGGCGGGGGGGCCCCCGGGGAGCTGTTTTTT; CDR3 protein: CASGLARYGGGAPGELFF
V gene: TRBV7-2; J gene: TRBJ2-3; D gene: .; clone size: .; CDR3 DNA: TGTGCCAGCAGCTTAGGGGAGGCTAGCACAGATACGCAGTATTTT; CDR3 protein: CASSLGEASTDTQYF
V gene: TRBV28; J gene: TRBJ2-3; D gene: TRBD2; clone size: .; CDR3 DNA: TGTGCCAGCAGTTTTCTCCGACTAGCGGATCGCACAGATACGCAGTATTTT; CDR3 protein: CASSFLRLADRTDTQYF
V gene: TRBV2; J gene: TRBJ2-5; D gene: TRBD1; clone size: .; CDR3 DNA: TGTGCCAGCAGGGGACAGACCCAAGAGACCCAGTACTTC; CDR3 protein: CASRGQTQETQYF
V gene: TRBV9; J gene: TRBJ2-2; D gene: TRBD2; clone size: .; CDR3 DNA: TGTGCCAGCAGCGTAGTAGGCGGGGGGGCATCATCCGGGGAGCTGTTTTTT; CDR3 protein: CASSVVGGGASSGELFF
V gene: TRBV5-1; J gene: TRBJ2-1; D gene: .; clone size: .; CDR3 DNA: TGCGCCAGCAGGTTCAGTCTCCGAGGCGATGAGCAGTTCTTC; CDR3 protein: CASRFSLRGDEQFF
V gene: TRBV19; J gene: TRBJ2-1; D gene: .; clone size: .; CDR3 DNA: TGTGCCAGTAGGCGCAACTCCTACAATGAGCAGTTCTTC; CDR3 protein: CASRRNSYNEQFF
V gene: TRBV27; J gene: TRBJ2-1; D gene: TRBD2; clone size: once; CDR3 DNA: TGTGCCAGCAAGGTAGCGGGGACCCTCAATGAGCAGTTCTTC; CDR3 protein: CASKVAGTLNEQFF
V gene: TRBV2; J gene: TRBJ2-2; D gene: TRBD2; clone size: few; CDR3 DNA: TGTGCCACATCCCGGGGGGAAAGGAGCACCGGGGAGCTGTTTTTT; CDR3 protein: CATSRGERSTGELFF
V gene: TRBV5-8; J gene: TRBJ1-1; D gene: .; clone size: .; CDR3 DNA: TGTGCCAGCAGCTTGGGGACAGCAAGAGTTGAAGCTTTCTTT; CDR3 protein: CASSLGTARVEAFF
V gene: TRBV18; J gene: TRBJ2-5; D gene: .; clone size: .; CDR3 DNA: TGTGCCAGCTCACCAGGGCAGGGCCAAGAGACCCAGTACTTC; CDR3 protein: CASSPGQGQETQYF
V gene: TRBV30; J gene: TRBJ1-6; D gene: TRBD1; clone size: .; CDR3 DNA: TGTGCCTGGAGAGAACCTGGGACAGCTAGGAATTCACCCCTCCACTTT; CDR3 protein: CAWREPGTARNSPLHF
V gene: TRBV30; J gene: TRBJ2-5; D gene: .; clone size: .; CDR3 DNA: TGTGCCTGGAGTGTAGGCCCGGGACATCTTGTAGAGACCCAGTACTTC; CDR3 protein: CAWSVGPGHLVETQYF
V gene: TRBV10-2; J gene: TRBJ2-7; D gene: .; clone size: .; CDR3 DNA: TGCGCCAGCAGCCAACCACACTACTCGGGACTTCAGACCTACGAGCAGTACTTC; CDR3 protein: CASSQPHYSGLQTYEQYF
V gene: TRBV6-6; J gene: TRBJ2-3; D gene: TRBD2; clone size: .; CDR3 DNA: TGTGCCAGCAGTTTACTAGCGGCTACAGATACGCAGTATTTT; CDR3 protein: CASSLLAATDTQYF
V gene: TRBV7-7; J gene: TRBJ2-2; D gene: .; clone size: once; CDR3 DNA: TGTGCCAGCAGCTTGACTACGAACACCGGGGAGCTGTTTTTT; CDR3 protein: CASSLTTNTGELFF
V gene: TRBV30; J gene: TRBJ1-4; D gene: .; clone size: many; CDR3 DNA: TGTGCCTGGAGTGCCCGGGAAAAACTGTTTTTT; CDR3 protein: CAWSAREKLFF
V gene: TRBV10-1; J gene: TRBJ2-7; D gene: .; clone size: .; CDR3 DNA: TGCGCCAGCAGTCCTGGGGGCGAAAGCGAGCAGTACTTC; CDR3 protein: CASSPGGESEQYF
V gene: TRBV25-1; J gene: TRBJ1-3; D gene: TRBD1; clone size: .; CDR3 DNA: TGTGCCAGCAGTGATAAAGCACAGGGGGTAGGGTTGGACACCATATATTTT; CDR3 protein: CASSDKAQGVGLDTIYF
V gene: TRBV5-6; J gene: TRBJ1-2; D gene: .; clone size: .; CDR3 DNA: TGTGCCAGCAGCTTGGCTGGGACAACGGGCTACACCTTC; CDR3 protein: CASSLAGTTGYTF
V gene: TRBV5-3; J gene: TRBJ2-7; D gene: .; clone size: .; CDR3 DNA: TGTGCCAGAAGCTTAGGTGGGACTTACGAGCAGTACTTC; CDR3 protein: CARSLGGTYEQYF
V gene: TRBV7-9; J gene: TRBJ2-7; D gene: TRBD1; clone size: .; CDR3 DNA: TGTGCCAGCAGCCCTACGACAGGGACCTACGAGCAGTACTTC; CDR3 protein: CASSPTTGTYEQYF
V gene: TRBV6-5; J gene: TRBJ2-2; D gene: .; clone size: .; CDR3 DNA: TGTGCCAGCAGGAAGCAACCGAACACCGGGGAGCTGTTTTTT; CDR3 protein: CASRKQPNTGELFF
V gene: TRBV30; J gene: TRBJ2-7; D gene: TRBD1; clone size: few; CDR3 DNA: TGTGCCTGGAGTGCTACAGGGGGCACTTACGAGCAGTACTTC; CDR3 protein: CAWSATGGTYEQYF
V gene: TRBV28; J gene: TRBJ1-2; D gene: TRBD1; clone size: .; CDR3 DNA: TGTGCCAGCAGCCGGACAGGGGATCGCGGCTACACCTTC; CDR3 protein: CASSRTGDRGYTF
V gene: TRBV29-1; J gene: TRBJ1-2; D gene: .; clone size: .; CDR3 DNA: TGCAGCGTTGAAATATTTCGCGGGAGCGGCTACACCTTC; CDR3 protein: CSVEIFRGSGYTF
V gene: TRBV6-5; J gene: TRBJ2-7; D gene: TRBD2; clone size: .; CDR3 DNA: TGTGCCAGCAGTTACTCTGGGACTAGCGCTACCTACGAGCAGTACTTC; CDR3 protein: CASSYSGTSATYEQYF
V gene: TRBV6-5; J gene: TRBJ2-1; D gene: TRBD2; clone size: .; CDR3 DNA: TGTGCCACTAAACCTAGCGGGGGAGGTATGGATGAGCAGTTCTTC; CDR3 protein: CATKPSGGGMDEQFF
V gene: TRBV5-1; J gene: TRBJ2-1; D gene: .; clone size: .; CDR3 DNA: TGCGCCAGCAGCATGGACAGTTCCTTCAATGAGCAGTTCTTC; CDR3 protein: CASSMDSSFNEQFF
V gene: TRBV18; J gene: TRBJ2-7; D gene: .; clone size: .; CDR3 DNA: TGTGCCAGCTCACCACGTTTGGACGGGATCTACGAGCAGTACTTC; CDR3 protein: CASSPRLDGIYEQYF
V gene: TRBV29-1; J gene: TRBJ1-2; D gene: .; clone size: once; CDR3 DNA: TGCAGCGTTGATGTGGAGCAGGGGATCTATGGCTACACCTTC; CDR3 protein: CSVDVEQGIYGYTF
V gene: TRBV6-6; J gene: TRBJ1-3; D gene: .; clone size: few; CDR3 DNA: TGTGCCAGCAGTACCGCGGAATCTGGAAACACCATATATTTT; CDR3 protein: CASSTAESGNTIYF
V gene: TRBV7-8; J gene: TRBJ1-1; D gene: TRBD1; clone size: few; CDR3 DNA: TGTGCCAGCAGCCCGGAGACAGGGCGGGGCACTGAAGCTTTCTTT; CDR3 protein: CASSPETGRGTEAFF
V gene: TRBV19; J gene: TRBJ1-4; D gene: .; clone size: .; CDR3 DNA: TGTGCCAGTAGTAAGCGACAGGATAATGAAAAACTGTTTTTT; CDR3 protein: CASSKRQDNEKLFF
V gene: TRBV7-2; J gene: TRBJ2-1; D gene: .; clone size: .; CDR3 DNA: TGTGCCAGCAGCAGGGAGTACAATGAGCAGTTCTTC; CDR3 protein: CASSREYNEQFF
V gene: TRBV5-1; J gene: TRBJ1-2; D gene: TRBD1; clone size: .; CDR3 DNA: TGCGCCAGCAGCTTGGCCCCCACAGGGGTCAGCGGCTACACCTTC; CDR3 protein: CASSLAPTGVSGYTF
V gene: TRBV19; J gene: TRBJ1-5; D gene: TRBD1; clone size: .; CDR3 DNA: TGTGCCAGTAGTATAGGACAGGGCGGCAATCAGCCCCAGCATTTT; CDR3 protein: CASSIGQGGNQPQHF
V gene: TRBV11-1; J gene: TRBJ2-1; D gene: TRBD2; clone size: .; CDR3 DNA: TGTGCCAGCAGCTTAGGGACTAGCGGGGGGGCCATGCAGGAGCAGTTCTTC; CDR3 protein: CASSLGTSGGAMQEQFF
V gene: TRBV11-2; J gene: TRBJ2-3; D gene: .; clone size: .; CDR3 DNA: TGTGCCAGCAGCTTAGACAGGTCCACAGATACGCAGTATTTT; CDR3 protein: CASSLDRSTDTQYF
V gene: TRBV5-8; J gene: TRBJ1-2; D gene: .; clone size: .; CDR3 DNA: TGTGCCAGCAGCTTGGGCGGAACTAACTATGGCTACACCTTC; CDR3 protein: CASSLGGTNYGYTF
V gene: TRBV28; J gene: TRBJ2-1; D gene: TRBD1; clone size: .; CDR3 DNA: TGTGCCAGCAGTTTGGACAGGGATGAGCAGTTCTTC; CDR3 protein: CASSLDRDEQFF
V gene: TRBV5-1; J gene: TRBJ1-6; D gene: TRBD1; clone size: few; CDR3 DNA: TGCGCCAGCAGCTTGGGGACAGGGGCGAATTCACCCCTCCACTTT; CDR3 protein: CASSLGTGANSPLHF
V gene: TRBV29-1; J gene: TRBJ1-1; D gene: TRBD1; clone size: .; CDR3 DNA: TGCAGCGTTGAAGATCTTATGGGGGACAGCATGAAAAGTGGCTTT; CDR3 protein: CSVEDLMGDSMKSGF
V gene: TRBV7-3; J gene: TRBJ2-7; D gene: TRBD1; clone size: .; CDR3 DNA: TGTGCCAGCAGCTGGGGTCAGGGGGCACGGGAGCAGTACTTC; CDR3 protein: CASSWGQGAREQYF
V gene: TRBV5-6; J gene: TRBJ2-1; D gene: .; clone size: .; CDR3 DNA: TGTGCCAGCAGCTTTGTTAGTGATTCCTACAATGAGCAGTTCTTC; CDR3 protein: CASSFVSDSYNEQFF
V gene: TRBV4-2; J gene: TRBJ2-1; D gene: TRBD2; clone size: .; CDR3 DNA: TGTGCCAGCAGCCAATCCCACACCGTGGCGGGGGGGCCACACAATGAGCAGTTCTTC; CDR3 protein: CASSQSHTVAGGPHNEQFF
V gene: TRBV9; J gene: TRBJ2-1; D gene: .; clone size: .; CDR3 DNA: TGTGCCAGCAGCACCATGGACAGTCACTACAATGAGCAGTTCTTC; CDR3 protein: CASSTMDSHYNEQFF
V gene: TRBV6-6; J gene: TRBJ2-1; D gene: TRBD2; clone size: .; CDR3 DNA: TGTGCCAGCTGTTCACGTCCGGGGGGAAACAATGAGCAGTTCTTC; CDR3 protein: CASCSRPGGNNEQFF
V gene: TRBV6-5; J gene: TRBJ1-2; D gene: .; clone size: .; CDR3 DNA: TGTGCCAGCGGACAGAGTAACTATGGCTACACCTTC; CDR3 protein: CASGQSNYGYTF